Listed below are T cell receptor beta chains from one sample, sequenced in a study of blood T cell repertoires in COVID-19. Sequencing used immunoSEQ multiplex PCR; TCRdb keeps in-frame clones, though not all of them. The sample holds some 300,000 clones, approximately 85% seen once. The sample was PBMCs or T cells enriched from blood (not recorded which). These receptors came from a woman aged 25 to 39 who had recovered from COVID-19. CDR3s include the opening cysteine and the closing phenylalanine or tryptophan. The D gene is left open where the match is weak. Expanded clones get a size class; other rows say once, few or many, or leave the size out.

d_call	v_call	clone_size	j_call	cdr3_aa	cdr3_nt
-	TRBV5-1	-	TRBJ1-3	CASSLSYPSSGNTIYF	TGCGCCAGCAGCTTGTCGTATCCGAGCTCTGGAAACACCATATATTTT
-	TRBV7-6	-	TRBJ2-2	CASSLSPVTGELFF	TGTGCCAGCAGCTTATCCCCTGTCACCGGGGAGCTGTTTTTT
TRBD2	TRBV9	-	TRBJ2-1	CASSVGLAGVEQFF	TGTGCCAGCAGCGTAGGACTAGCGGGGGTGGAGCAGTTCTTC
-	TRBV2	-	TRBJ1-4	CASKEVRGEKLFF	TGTGCCAGCAAAGAAGTACGAGGTGAAAAACTGTTTTTT
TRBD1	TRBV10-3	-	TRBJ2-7	CAISENRGNEQYF	TGTGCCATCAGCGAGAACAGGGGTAACGAGCAGTACTTC
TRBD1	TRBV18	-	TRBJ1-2	CASSLLRDRESPIGYTF	TGTGCCAGCTCACTCCTCCGGGACAGGGAGTCTCCTATTGGCTACACCTTC
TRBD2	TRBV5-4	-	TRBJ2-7	CASRADGTSGYEQYF	TGTGCCAGCAGGGCTGACGGGACTAGCGGCTACGAGCAGTACTTC
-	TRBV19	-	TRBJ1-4	CASSVAGVWRTNEKLFF	TGTGCCAGTAGTGTTGCAGGGGTTTGGAGGACTAATGAAAAACTGTTTTTT
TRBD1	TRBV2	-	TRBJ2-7	CASLPQGAYEQYF	TGTGCCAGCTTGCCACAGGGGGCTTACGAGCAGTACTTC
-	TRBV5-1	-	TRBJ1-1	CASSLDAGLNTEAFF	TGCGCCAGCAGCCTAGACGCAGGGCTGAACACTGAAGCTTTCTTT
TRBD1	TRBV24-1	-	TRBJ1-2	CATSDPTGTGNGYTF	TGTGCCACCAGTGATCCGACCGGGACAGGGAATGGCTACACCTTC
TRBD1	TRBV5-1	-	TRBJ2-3	CASSRTGPASTDTQYF	TGCGCCAGCAGCCGGACAGGTCCCGCTAGCACAGATACGCAGTATTTT
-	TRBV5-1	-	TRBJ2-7	CASSFTVAYEQYF	TGCGCCAGCAGCTTTACGGTGGCCTACGAGCAGTACTTC
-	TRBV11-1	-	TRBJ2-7	CASSGGSYEQYF	TGTGCCAGCAGCGGGGGCAGTTACGAGCAGTACTTC
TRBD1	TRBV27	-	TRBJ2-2	CASSRQGAAGELFF	TGTGCCAGCAGCCGACAGGGGGCGGCCGGGGAGCTGTTTTTT
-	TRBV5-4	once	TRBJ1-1	CASSLIGRTVAEAFF	TGTGCCAGCAGCTTAATTGGGAGGACCGTAGCTGAAGCTTTCTTT
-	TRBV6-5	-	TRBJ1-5	CASSYSGQGNQPQHF	TGTGCCAGCAGTTACTCGGGGCAGGGCAATCAGCCCCAGCATTTT
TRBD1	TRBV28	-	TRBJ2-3	CASSLQQGHTDTQYF	TGTGCCAGCAGTTTACAACAGGGGCACACAGATACGCAGTATTTT
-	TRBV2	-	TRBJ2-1	CASSTSGYLYNEQFF	TGTGCCAGCAGCACATCGGGGTACCTTTACAATGAGCAGTTCTTC
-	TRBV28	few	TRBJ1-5	CASNIDRWISNQPQHF	TGTGCCAGCAACATTGACAGGTGGATTAGCAATCAGCCCCAGCATTTT
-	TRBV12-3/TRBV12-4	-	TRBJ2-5	CASSFGQMAQYF	TGTGCCAGCAGTTTCGGACAGATGGCCCAGTACTTC
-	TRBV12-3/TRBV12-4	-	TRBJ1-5	CASRGQYNQPQHF	TGTGCCAGCAGAGGACAGTACAATCAGCCCCAGCATTTT
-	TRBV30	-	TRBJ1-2	CAWSLNYGYTF	TGTGCCTGGAGTTTAAACTATGGCTACACCTTC
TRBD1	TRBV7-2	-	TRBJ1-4	CASSRDRVGEKLFF	TGTGCCAGCAGCCGGGACAGGGTCGGTGAAAAACTGTTTTTT
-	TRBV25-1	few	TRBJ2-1	CASSRVNEQFF	TGTGCCAGCAGTCGAGTGAATGAGCAGTTCTTC